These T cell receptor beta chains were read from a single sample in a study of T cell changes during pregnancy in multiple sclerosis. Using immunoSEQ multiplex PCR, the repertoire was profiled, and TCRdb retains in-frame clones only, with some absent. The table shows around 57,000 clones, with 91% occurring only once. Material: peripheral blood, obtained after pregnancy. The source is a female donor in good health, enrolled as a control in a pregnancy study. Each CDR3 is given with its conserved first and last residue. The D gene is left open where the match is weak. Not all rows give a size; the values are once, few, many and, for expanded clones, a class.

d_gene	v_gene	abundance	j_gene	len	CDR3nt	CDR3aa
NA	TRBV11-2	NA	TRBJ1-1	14	TGTGCCAGCAGTTTTTTGCGAGTGAACACTGAAGCTTTCTTT	CASSFLRVNTEAFF
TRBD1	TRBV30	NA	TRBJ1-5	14	TGTGCCTGGAGTGGAGGGACAGGAGGTCAGCCCCAGCATTTT	CAWSGGTGGQPQHF
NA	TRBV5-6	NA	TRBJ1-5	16	TGTGCCAGCAGCTTTGGAGGGATGTATAGCAATCAGCCCCAGCATTTT	CASSFGGMYSNQPQHF
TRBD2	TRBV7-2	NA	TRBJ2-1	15	TGTGCCAGCAGCTTAGTGGTTCTAGCGGGGGGCCATCAGTTCTTC	CASSLVVLAGGHQFF
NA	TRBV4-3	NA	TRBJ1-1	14	TGCGCCAGCAGCCAAGACCCAGGGAACACTGAAGCTTTCTTT	CASSQDPGNTEAFF
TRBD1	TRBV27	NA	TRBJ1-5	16	TGTGCCAGCAGTTTGGGACAGGGATTTTTACCTCAGCCCCAGCATTTT	CASSLGQGFLPQPQHF
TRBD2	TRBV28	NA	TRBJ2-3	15	TGTGCCAGCAGCCCACTAGCGGGGGGGCCAATCACGCAGTATTTT	CASSPLAGGPITQYF
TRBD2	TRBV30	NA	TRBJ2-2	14	TGTGCCTCCAGCGGGGCTCCGAACACCGGGGAGCTGTTTTTT	CASSGAPNTGELFF
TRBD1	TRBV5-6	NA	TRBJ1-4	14	TGTGCCAGCAGCGCAGGGGGCTTGGGTGAAAAACTGTTTTTT	CASSAGGLGEKLFF
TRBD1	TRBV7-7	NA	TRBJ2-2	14	TGTGCCAGCAGTTCAGGGGGCGCCCCCGGGGAGCTGTTTTTT	CASSSGGAPGELFF
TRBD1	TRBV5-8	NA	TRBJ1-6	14	TGTGCCAGCAGCCGGACAGGGACTAATTCACCCCTCCACTTT	CASSRTGTNSPLHF
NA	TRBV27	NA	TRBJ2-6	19	TGTGCCAGCAGTTTTTCTGGTACAGGGTCGACCTCTGGGGCCAACGTCCTGACTTTC	CASSFSGTGSTSGANVLTF
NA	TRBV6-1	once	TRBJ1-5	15	TGTGCCAGCAGTGAAGCGCAAGGGGGTAATCAGCCCCAGCATTTT	CASSEAQGGNQPQHF
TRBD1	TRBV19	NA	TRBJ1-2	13	TGTGCCGCCGGTCTACAGGGGGCTCACGGCTACACCTTC	CAAGLQGAHGYTF
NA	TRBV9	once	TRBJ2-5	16	TGTGCCAGCAGCGTAGCGGCAGGAGGCGGGGGCGAGACCCAGTACTTC	CASSVAAGGGGETQYF
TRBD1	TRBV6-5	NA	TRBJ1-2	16	TGTGCCAGCAGTTCGGCCGGGACAGGGCATCGGGGTGGCTACACCTTC	CASSSAGTGHRGGYTF
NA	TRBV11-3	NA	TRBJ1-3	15	TGTGCCAGCAGCTTAGCACTGAGCTCTGGAAACACCATATATTTT	CASSLALSSGNTIYF
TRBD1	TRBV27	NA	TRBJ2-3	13	TGTGCCAGCAGCAGGGACAGGGGCGGTATCGGACATTTT	CASSRDRGGIGHF
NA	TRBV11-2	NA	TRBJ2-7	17	TGTGCCAGCAGCTCGATAAATAGGGCAGGGGATTCCTACGAGCAGTACTTC	CASSSINRAGDSYEQYF
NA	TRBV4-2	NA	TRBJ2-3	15	TGTGCCAGCAGCCAAGCCGGGACAACCGGGGATACGCAGTATTTT	CASSQAGTTGDTQYF
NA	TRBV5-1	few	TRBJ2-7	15	TGCGCCAGCAGCTCGATATCCGGGAGCTCCTACGAGCAGTACTTC	CASSSISGSSYEQYF
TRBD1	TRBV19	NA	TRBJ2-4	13	TGTGCCAGTAGTACGGGACAGAGAAACATTCAGTACTTC	CASSTGQRNIQYF
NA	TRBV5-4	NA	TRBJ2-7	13	TGTGCCAGCAGCCACCTAGACAGCTACGAGCAGTACTTC	CASSHLDSYEQYF
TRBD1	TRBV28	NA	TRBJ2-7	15	TGTGCCAGCAGTTTGCCCCCCGGACAGGTCTACGAGCAGTACTTC	CASSLPPGQVYEQYF
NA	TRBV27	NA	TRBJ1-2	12	TGTGCCAGCAGTTTACAGGGTAACGGCTACACCTTC	CASSLQGNGYTF
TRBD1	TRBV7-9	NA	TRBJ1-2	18	TGTGCCAGCAGCTTAGCGATGACAGGGACCATCGCTAACTATGGCTACACCTTC	CASSLAMTGTIANYGYTF
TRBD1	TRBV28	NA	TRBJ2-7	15	TGTGCCAGCAGCCGGCCCGGGACAGGGTTGGGAGAGCAGTACTTC	CASSRPGTGLGEQYF
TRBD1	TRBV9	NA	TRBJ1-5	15	TGTGCCAGCAGCGTCGGGACAGGGAGCAATCAGCCCCAGCATTTT	CASSVGTGSNQPQHF
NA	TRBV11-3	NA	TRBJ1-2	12	TGTGCCAGCAGCTTAGATCCGGGTCTCTACACCTTC	CASSLDPGLYTF
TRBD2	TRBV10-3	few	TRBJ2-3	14	TGTGCCCTCGGGGCGGGGGGGGACACAGATACGCAGTATTTT	CALGAGGDTDTQYF
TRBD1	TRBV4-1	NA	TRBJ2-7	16	TGCGCCAGCAGCCAGGGGACAGGGGCGGAAGACTACGAGCAGTACTTC	CASSQGTGAEDYEQYF
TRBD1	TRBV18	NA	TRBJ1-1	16	TGTGCCAGCTCACCTTCACGACAGGGCGCGAAGACTGAAGCTTTCTTT	CASSPSRQGAKTEAFF
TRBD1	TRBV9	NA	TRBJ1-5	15	TGTGCCAGCAGCGTTGGGACAGAGAGCAATCAGCCCCAGCATTTT	CASSVGTESNQPQHF
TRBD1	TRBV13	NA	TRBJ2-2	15	TGTGCCAGCAGCTTAGGGGACAGGGGTCGAAGAGGGCTGTTTTTT	CASSLGDRGRRGLFF
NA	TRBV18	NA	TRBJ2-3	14	TGTGCCAGCTCACCTAATTATAACACAGATACGCAGTATTTT	CASSPNYNTDTQYF
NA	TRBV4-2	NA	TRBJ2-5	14	TGTGCCAGCAGCCGGGGCAGATCCCAAGAGACCCAGTACTTC	CASSRGRSQETQYF
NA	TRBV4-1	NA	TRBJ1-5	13	TGCGCCAGCAGCCAAGACTTCTCTCAGCCCCAGCATTTT	CASSQDFSQPQHF
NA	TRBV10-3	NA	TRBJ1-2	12	TGTGCCATCAGTGAGTCACATTATGGCTACACCTTC	CAISESHYGYTF
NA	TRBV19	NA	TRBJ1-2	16	TGTGCCAGTAGTTCCCCTGGACAGCCAACTAACTATGGCTACACCTTC	CASSSPGQPTNYGYTF
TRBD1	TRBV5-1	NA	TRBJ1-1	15	TGCGCCAGCAGCTTTACAGGGCCAGGGGGCACTGAAGCTTTCTTT	CASSFTGPGGTEAFF
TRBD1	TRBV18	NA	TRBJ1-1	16	TGTGCCAGCTCACTTGGGACAGGGAACATGAACACTGAAGCTTTCTTT	CASSLGTGNMNTEAFF
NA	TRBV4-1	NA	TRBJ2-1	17	TGCGCCAGCAGCCAAGAATCCCAGAAACAGATTAACAATGAGCAGTTCTTC	CASSQESQKQINNEQFF
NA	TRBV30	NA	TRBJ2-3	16	TGTGCCTGGAGCGACGATGGGCGCCCTAGCACAGATACGCAGTATTTT	CAWSDDGRPSTDTQYF
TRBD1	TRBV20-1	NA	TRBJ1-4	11	TGCAGTGTATGGACAGGGTTCAAACTGTTTTTT	CSVWTGFKLFF
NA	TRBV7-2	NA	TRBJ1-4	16	TGTGCCAGCAGCTTAGCAGGCAGCGCCCAAAATGAAAAACTGTTTTTT	CASSLAGSAQNEKLFF
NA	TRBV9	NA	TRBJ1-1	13	TGTGCCAGCAGCGTCTGGGGGGAAACTGAAGCTTTCTTT	CASSVWGETEAFF